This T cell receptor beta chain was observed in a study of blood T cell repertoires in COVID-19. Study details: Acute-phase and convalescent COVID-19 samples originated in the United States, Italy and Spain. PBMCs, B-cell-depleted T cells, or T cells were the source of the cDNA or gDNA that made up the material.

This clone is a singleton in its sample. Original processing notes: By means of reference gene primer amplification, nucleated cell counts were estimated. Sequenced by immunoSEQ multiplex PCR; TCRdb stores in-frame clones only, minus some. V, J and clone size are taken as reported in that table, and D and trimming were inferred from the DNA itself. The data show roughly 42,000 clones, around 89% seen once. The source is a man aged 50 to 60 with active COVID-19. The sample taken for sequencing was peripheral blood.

The CDR3 nucleotides read TGTGCCAGCAGCTTAGGCGGGCGATTTCTGGACGAGCAGTACTTC. The encoded protein is CASSLGGRFLDEQYF. This sequence joins TRBV7-2 and TRBJ2-7; weak D call: TRBD2 (5 bases). Trimming stripped 1 base from V and 5 bases from J, with 15 bases between. From germline, CDR1 is SGHTA and CDR2 FQGNSA. The CDR3 runs 15 residues.